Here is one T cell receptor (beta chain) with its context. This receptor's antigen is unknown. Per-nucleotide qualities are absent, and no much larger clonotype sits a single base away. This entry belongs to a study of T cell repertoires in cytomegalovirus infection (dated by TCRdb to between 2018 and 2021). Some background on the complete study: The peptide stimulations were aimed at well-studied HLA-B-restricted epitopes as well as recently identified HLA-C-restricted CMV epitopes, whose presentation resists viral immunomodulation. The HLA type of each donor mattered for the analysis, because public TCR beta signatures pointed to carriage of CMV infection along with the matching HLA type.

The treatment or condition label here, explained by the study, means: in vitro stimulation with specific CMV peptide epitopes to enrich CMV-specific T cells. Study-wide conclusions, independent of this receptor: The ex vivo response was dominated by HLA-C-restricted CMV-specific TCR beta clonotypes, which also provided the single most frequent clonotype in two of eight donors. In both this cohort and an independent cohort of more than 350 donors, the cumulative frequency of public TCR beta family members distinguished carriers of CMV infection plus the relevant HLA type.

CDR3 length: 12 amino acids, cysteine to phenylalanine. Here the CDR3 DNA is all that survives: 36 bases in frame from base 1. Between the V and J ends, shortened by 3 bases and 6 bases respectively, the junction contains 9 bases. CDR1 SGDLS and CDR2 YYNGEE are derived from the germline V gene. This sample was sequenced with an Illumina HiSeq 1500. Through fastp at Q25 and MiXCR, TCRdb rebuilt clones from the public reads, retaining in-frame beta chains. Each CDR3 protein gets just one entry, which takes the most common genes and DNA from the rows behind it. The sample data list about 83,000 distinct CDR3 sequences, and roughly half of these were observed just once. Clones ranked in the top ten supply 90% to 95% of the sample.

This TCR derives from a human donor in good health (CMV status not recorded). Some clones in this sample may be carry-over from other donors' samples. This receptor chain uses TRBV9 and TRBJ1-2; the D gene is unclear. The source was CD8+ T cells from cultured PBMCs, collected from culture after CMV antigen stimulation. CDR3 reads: CASSDRKDGYTF. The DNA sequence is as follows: TGTGCCAGCAGCGACCGAAAAGATGGCTACACCTTC.